This is a list of T cell receptor beta chains from one sample in a study of blood T cell repertoires in COVID-19. Here immunoSEQ multiplex PCR was the method, and the copy in TCRdb shows in-frame clones only, minus some. The sample has roughly 100,000 clones, over 65% seen once. The sequencing sample was made of peripheral blood. The receptors here all came from a man between 60 and 75 years old with acute or convalescent COVID-19. Both conserved end residues are part of each CDR3. The order of the fields is V gene, clone size, D gene, J gene, CDR3 DNA, CDR3 protein. D genes are given only for firm matches. Clone size is given for some rows only: seen once, a few or many times, or a class if the clone is expanded.

v_gene: TRBV2
abundance: .
d_gene: .
j_gene: TRBJ2-5
CDR3nt: TGTGCCAGCAGATTATTGGAGACCCAGTACTTC
CDR3aa: CASRLLETQYF

v_gene: TRBV5-6
abundance: .
d_gene: .
j_gene: TRBJ1-4
CDR3nt: TGTGCCAGCAGCCCGATCCCGGGGGGAAAACTGTTTTTT
CDR3aa: CASSPIPGGKLFF

v_gene: TRBV28
abundance: .
d_gene: TRBD1
j_gene: TRBJ1-2
CDR3nt: TGTGCCAGCAGAACCTGGACAGGGACCTATGGCTACACCTTC
CDR3aa: CASRTWTGTYGYTF

v_gene: TRBV5-1
abundance: .
d_gene: TRBD1
j_gene: TRBJ1-2
CDR3nt: TGCGCCAGCAGCTTGGGGTCAGGGGGGTATGGCTACACCTTC
CDR3aa: CASSLGSGGYGYTF

v_gene: TRBV27
abundance: .
d_gene: .
j_gene: TRBJ2-7
CDR3nt: TGTGCCAGCAGTCCCCTCGATCCCGCGGTCTCCTACGAGCAGTACTTC
CDR3aa: CASSPLDPAVSYEQYF

v_gene: TRBV5-5
abundance: .
d_gene: .
j_gene: TRBJ1-1
CDR3nt: TGTGCCAGCAGCTTGGTTCCGAGGAGTGTAACTTTCTTT
CDR3aa: CASSLVPRSVTFF

v_gene: TRBV7-2
abundance: .
d_gene: TRBD2
j_gene: TRBJ2-5
CDR3nt: TGTGCCAGCAGCTTAATAGGCACTAGCGGAGGGCGGGAAGAGACCCAGTACTTC
CDR3aa: CASSLIGTSGGREETQYF

v_gene: TRBV2
abundance: .
d_gene: .
j_gene: TRBJ1-4
CDR3nt: TGTGCCAGCAGTGATGGAGAGGTGCATGAAAAACTGTTTTTT
CDR3aa: CASSDGEVHEKLFF

v_gene: TRBV12-2
abundance: .
d_gene: .
j_gene: TRBJ2-5
CDR3nt: TGTGCAAGTCGCTCCCTGGGGGGGCTAGTCCAAGAGACCCAGTACTTC
CDR3aa: CASRSLGGLVQETQYF

v_gene: TRBV4-2
abundance: few
d_gene: TRBD1
j_gene: TRBJ1-1
CDR3nt: TGTGCCAGCAGCCAAGGGGAACGGGGCAGGGGGCCAGGCCGTTCGTTTGAAGCTTTCTTT
CDR3aa: CASSQGERGRGPGRSFEAFF

v_gene: TRBV4-3
abundance: .
d_gene: TRBD1
j_gene: TRBJ1-4
CDR3nt: TGCGCCAGCAGCCAAAAACAGGGGGAAGAGGAAAAACTGTTTTTT
CDR3aa: CASSQKQGEEEKLFF

v_gene: TRBV5-1
abundance: .
d_gene: TRBD1
j_gene: TRBJ2-3
CDR3nt: TGCGCCAGCAGCTTCCGGGACAGGGGAACAGATACGCAGTATTTT
CDR3aa: CASSFRDRGTDTQYF

v_gene: TRBV7-2
abundance: .
d_gene: .
j_gene: TRBJ1-2
CDR3nt: TGTGCCAGCAGCCCCACGACAGGTCATGGCTACACCTTC
CDR3aa: CASSPTTGHGYTF

v_gene: TRBV4-2
abundance: .
d_gene: TRBD1
j_gene: TRBJ2-7
CDR3nt: TGTGCCAGCAGCCAAGTAGAGGGACAGGCATACGAGCAGTACTTC
CDR3aa: CASSQVEGQAYEQYF

v_gene: TRBV12-3/TRBV12-4
abundance: .
d_gene: .
j_gene: TRBJ1-5
CDR3nt: TGTGCCAGCAGTTTTTCAGATCAGCCCCAGCATTTT
CDR3aa: CASSFSDQPQHF

v_gene: TRBV7-8
abundance: .
d_gene: TRBD1
j_gene: TRBJ2-7
CDR3nt: TGTGCCAGCAGCCTACGACAGGGAACTAACGAGCAGTACTTC
CDR3aa: CASSLRQGTNEQYF

v_gene: TRBV9
abundance: .
d_gene: TRBD2
j_gene: TRBJ2-5
CDR3nt: TGTGCCAGCAGCGTCGTTAGCGGGAGTGTTGAGACCCAGTACTTC
CDR3aa: CASSVVSGSVETQYF

v_gene: TRBV5-1
abundance: .
d_gene: .
j_gene: TRBJ2-2
CDR3nt: TGCGCCAGCAGCTTGCGGACAGACACCGGGGAGCTGTTTTTT
CDR3aa: CASSLRTDTGELFF

v_gene: TRBV10-3
abundance: .
d_gene: .
j_gene: TRBJ1-1
CDR3nt: TGTGCCACGGGGAGGGGCAAGGGCACTGAAGCTTTCTTT
CDR3aa: CATGRGKGTEAFF

v_gene: TRBV5-1
abundance: .
d_gene: .
j_gene: TRBJ2-4
CDR3nt: TGCGCCAGCAGCTTGGAAGGCAGGGGTAACATTCAGTACTTC
CDR3aa: CASSLEGRGNIQYF

v_gene: TRBV7-2
abundance: .
d_gene: .
j_gene: TRBJ1-1
CDR3nt: TGTGCCAGCAGCTGGAGGAATGGTGAAGCTTTCTTT
CDR3aa: CASSWRNGEAFF

v_gene: TRBV5-8
abundance: once
d_gene: TRBD1
j_gene: TRBJ2-5
CDR3nt: TGTGCCAGCAGGGAACGGACAGGGGTAGTTGAGACCCAGTACTTC
CDR3aa: CASRERTGVVETQYF

v_gene: TRBV5-1
abundance: once
d_gene: .
j_gene: TRBJ2-7
CDR3nt: TGCGCCAGCAGCTTGGGTAGCTACTCCTACGAGCAGTACTTC
CDR3aa: CASSLGSYSYEQYF

v_gene: TRBV27
abundance: .
d_gene: TRBD1
j_gene: TRBJ1-4
CDR3nt: TGTGCCAGCAGTTTCAACCTCCGGGACAGGGATGAAAAACTGTTTTTT
CDR3aa: CASSFNLRDRDEKLFF

v_gene: TRBV19
abundance: .
d_gene: TRBD2
j_gene: TRBJ2-2
CDR3nt: TGTGCCAGTAGCGGGACTAGCAACACCGGGGAGCTGTTTTTT
CDR3aa: CASSGTSNTGELFF

v_gene: TRBV19
abundance: .
d_gene: .
j_gene: TRBJ2-1
CDR3nt: TGTGCCAGTAGTGTCCGGGACTCTCTCTACAATGAGCAGTTCTTC
CDR3aa: CASSVRDSLYNEQFF

v_gene: TRBV7-7
abundance: few
d_gene: TRBD2
j_gene: TRBJ2-1
CDR3nt: TGTGCTAGCAGCTTGGGGACTAGCGGGAGGAGGCACAATGAGCAGTTCTTC
CDR3aa: CASSLGTSGRRHNEQFF

v_gene: TRBV6-5
abundance: .
d_gene: .
j_gene: TRBJ1-2
CDR3nt: TGTGCCAGCTCGGGGAACTATGGCTACACCTTC
CDR3aa: CASSGNYGYTF

v_gene: TRBV6-2/TRBV6-3
abundance: .
d_gene: TRBD1
j_gene: TRBJ1-2
CDR3nt: TGTGCCAGCAGTCAGGGGGGTGTTGGCTACACCTTC
CDR3aa: CASSQGGVGYTF

v_gene: TRBV7-9
abundance: .
d_gene: TRBD1
j_gene: TRBJ2-4
CDR3nt: TGTGCCAGCAGCTTAGTTGGCAGGGGGAACATTCAGTACTTC
CDR3aa: CASSLVGRGNIQYF

v_gene: TRBV6-5
abundance: once
d_gene: .
j_gene: TRBJ1-1
CDR3nt: TGTGCCAGCAGTCCGACTCTCCAGGGCAACACTGAAGCTTTCTTT
CDR3aa: CASSPTLQGNTEAFF

v_gene: TRBV3-1/TRBV3-2
abundance: .
d_gene: TRBD1
j_gene: TRBJ1-1
CDR3nt: TGTGCCAGCAGACGACAGGGAGGCACTGAAGCTTTCTTT
CDR3aa: CASRRQGGTEAFF

v_gene: TRBV2
abundance: .
d_gene: .
j_gene: TRBJ2-2
CDR3nt: TGTGCCAGCAGTCAGTCGTCCGGGGAGCTGTTTTTT
CDR3aa: CASSQSSGELFF

v_gene: TRBV28
abundance: .
d_gene: .
j_gene: TRBJ1-4
CDR3nt: TGTGCCAGCAGGGGCAGTGAAAAACTGTTTTTT
CDR3aa: CASRGSEKLFF

v_gene: TRBV2
abundance: .
d_gene: .
j_gene: TRBJ1-1
CDR3nt: TGTGCCAGCAGCCCTAAGGGACAGAACACTGAAGCTTTCTTT
CDR3aa: CASSPKGQNTEAFF

v_gene: TRBV19
abundance: .
d_gene: .
j_gene: TRBJ1-1
CDR3nt: TGTGCCAGTACTGGGGGCGCGGATTGGGTGAACACTGAAGCTTTCTTT
CDR3aa: CASTGGADWVNTEAFF

v_gene: TRBV11-2
abundance: .
d_gene: .
j_gene: TRBJ1-2
CDR3nt: TGTGCCAGCAGCCCGTCGGGGGTTAATGGCTACACCTTC
CDR3aa: CASSPSGVNGYTF

v_gene: TRBV3-1/TRBV3-2
abundance: .
d_gene: .
j_gene: TRBJ1-5
CDR3nt: TGTGCCAGCAGCCAACAGGGTACCCAGCCCCAGCATTTT
CDR3aa: CASSQQGTQPQHF

v_gene: TRBV4-3
abundance: few
d_gene: TRBD1
j_gene: TRBJ1-4
CDR3nt: TGCGCCAGCAGCCAAGAGGTGGGACAGGGGATCGAACTGTTTTTT
CDR3aa: CASSQEVGQGIELFF

v_gene: TRBV11-2
abundance: .
d_gene: .
j_gene: TRBJ2-3
CDR3nt: TGTGCCAGCAGCGTAGCTATTTCTAGCACAGATACGCAGTATTTT
CDR3aa: CASSVAISSTDTQYF

v_gene: TRBV12-3/TRBV12-4
abundance: .
d_gene: .
j_gene: TRBJ2-7
CDR3nt: TGTGCCAGCAGTTTGGAGGATTCCTACGAGCAGTACTTC
CDR3aa: CASSLEDSYEQYF

v_gene: TRBV11-2
abundance: once
d_gene: .
j_gene: TRBJ1-2
CDR3nt: TGTGCCAGCAGCCGAACACAGGGTTCCTCGAAAAGCGGTTATGGCTACACCTTC
CDR3aa: CASSRTQGSSKSGYGYTF

v_gene: TRBV27
abundance: .
d_gene: TRBD1
j_gene: TRBJ1-4
CDR3nt: TGTGCCAGCAGTTTATCTCAAGGGACAGCGGGAAAACTGTTTTTT
CDR3aa: CASSLSQGTAGKLFF

v_gene: TRBV12-3/TRBV12-4
abundance: .
d_gene: .
j_gene: TRBJ2-3
CDR3nt: TGTGCCAGCAGTTCGTACGGGAGTGAGCAGTATTTT
CDR3aa: CASSSYGSEQYF

v_gene: TRBV27
abundance: .
d_gene: TRBD1
j_gene: TRBJ1-6
CDR3nt: TGTGCCACCGGACGACAGGGGAGGGGAAATAATTCACCCCTCCACTTT
CDR3aa: CATGRQGRGNNSPLHF

v_gene: TRBV28
abundance: .
d_gene: .
j_gene: TRBJ1-4
CDR3nt: TGTGCCAGCAGTCTCAGGGGTGAAAAACTGTTTTTT
CDR3aa: CASSLRGEKLFF

v_gene: TRBV6-5
abundance: .
d_gene: TRBD2
j_gene: TRBJ2-1
CDR3nt: TGTGCCAGCAGTTACTCCGCGGCTAGCGGGAGCTGGGAGCAGTTCTTC
CDR3aa: CASSYSAASGSWEQFF

v_gene: TRBV5-4
abundance: once
d_gene: .
j_gene: TRBJ2-1
CDR3nt: TGTGCCAGCAGCTTCGGGGGTGAGCAGTTCTTC
CDR3aa: CASSFGGEQFF

v_gene: TRBV19
abundance: .
d_gene: .
j_gene: TRBJ2-5
CDR3nt: TGTGCCAGTAGTCCGGCACGAGGGGAGACCCAGTACTTC
CDR3aa: CASSPARGETQYF

v_gene: TRBV11-3
abundance: .
d_gene: .
j_gene: TRBJ1-2
CDR3nt: TGTGCCAGCAGCGGTGGAGGGAGGGTAGCTAACTATGGCTACACCTTC
CDR3aa: CASSGGGRVANYGYTF

v_gene: TRBV7-8
abundance: .
d_gene: .
j_gene: TRBJ1-1
CDR3nt: TGTGCCAGCAGAACGCAGGCGGGACCCCGAAGGACTGAAGCTTTCTTT
CDR3aa: CASRTQAGPRRTEAFF

v_gene: TRBV27
abundance: once
d_gene: .
j_gene: TRBJ1-1
CDR3nt: TGTGCCAGCAGTTTATCCCCAGGGTTTAGGAAGGACACTGAAGCTTTCTTT
CDR3aa: CASSLSPGFRKDTEAFF

v_gene: TRBV16
abundance: .
d_gene: .
j_gene: TRBJ2-4
CDR3nt: TGTGCCAGCAGCCAATCAGCTGGTGGAAACATTCAGTACTTC
CDR3aa: CASSQSAGGNIQYF

v_gene: TRBV5-1
abundance: .
d_gene: TRBD2
j_gene: TRBJ2-5
CDR3nt: TGCGCCAGCAGCGCCCCGACTAGCGGGAGTTCGACCCAGTACTTC
CDR3aa: CASSAPTSGSSTQYF

v_gene: TRBV3-1/TRBV3-2
abundance: .
d_gene: TRBD1
j_gene: TRBJ2-1
CDR3nt: TGTGCCAGCAGCCAAGATCAAGGACAGGGGATATTTGAGCAGTTCTTC
CDR3aa: CASSQDQGQGIFEQFF